This TCR beta chain was found in a study of patients and donors after allogeneic stem cell transplantation. The V and J ends lost 4 bases and 10 bases respectively, with 25 bases between them. Germline V lookup: CDR1 LGHDT, CDR2 YNNKEL (reference sequence). CDR3 length: 17 residues. TCRdb reprocessed the RT-PCR reads with MiXCR, giving one entry per CDR3 protein. The sample lists about a million distinct CDR3 sequences, 18% seen once, with 6% in the top ten. The genes are TRBV3-1 and TRBJ1-4; TRBD1 might be the D (5 bases). The sample consisted of blood, either unsorted or a sorted T cell fraction (not recorded which). The source of this sequence is a human donor who was either an allogeneic HSCT recipient or a stem cell or donor lymphocyte infusion donor (not recorded which). It is not recorded whose cells these are; they may come from a transplant donor. In DNA form, the CDR3 reads TGTGCCAGCAGCCCGAAACGGGACTCCCTTCTTGGTAGAAAACTGTTTTTT. Residues: CASSPKRDSLLGRKLFF.